Following are 29 T cell receptor beta chains from one sample sequenced in a study of early T cells in non-severe SARS-CoV-2 infection. Using its own MiXCR run on the 5' RACE reads, TCRdb lists one record per CDR3 protein. The sample contains some 96,000 distinct CDR3 sequences, around 13% of which appear only once. The specimen sequenced was whole blood. The receptors come from an adult who was a healthcare worker with PCR-confirmed SARS-CoV-2 infection or an uninfected control (not recorded which).

This clonotype was counted many times. This chain connects TRBV12-3 or TRBV12-4 to TRBJ1-2; tentatively, D is TRBD1 (6 bases). CDR3 length: 15 amino acids. Trimming cost V 6 bases and J 2 bases, with 16 bases left between them. The CDR3 protein is CASSSPPTGNYGYTF. In nucleotides, the CDR3 is TGTGCCAGCAGCTCACCCCCGACAGGAAACTATGGCTACACCTTC.

This rearrangement joins TRBV2 to TRBJ1-4; TRBD1 agrees at 9 bases. Losses at the gene ends were 5 bases for V and 8 bases for J; bases not matched to a gene: 12. The CDR3 consists of 16 residues. Germline CDR1 and CDR2: SNHLY and FYNNEI. CDR3 nucleotides: TGTGCCAGCAGTATTACTCCGGGACAGGGCGGCGAAAAACTGTTTTTT. Its protein product is CASSITPGQGGEKLFF.

This clonotype was picked up many times. The chain links TRBV18 to TRBJ2-7; TRBD1 matches at 8 bases. The length of the CDR3 is 14 residues. Germline CDR1 and CDR2: KGHSH and LQKENI. V lost 5 bases to trimming and J lost 3 bases; unmatched junction nucleotides: 6. The CDR3 sequence is CASSSGDRNYEQYF. In DNA, the CDR3 is TGTGCCAGCTCATCAGGGGACAGGAACTACGAGCAGTACTTC.

Ten or more counts support this clonotype. The genes are TRBV18 and TRBJ1-3; no clear D gene. Germline CDR1 KGHSH, CDR2 LQKENI. CDR3 length: 14 amino acids. Trimming stripped 2 bases from V and 0 bases from J, with 5 bases between. The chain's CDR3 is CASSPSSSGNTIYF. The CDR3 DNA follows: TGTGCCAGCTCACCATCGTCCTCTGGAAACACCATATATTTT.

This clonotype was found many times. This chain connects TRBV5-4 to TRBJ2-5; D is ambiguous. This CDR3 has 15 amino acids. Between the trimmed V and J ends, which lost 0 bases and 4 bases, there was a span of 13 bases. Germline lookup yields CDR1 SGHNT and CDR2 YYREEE (reference sequence). The CDR3 loop reads CASSLDSAPRETQYF. The CDR3 nucleotides are TGTGCCAGCAGCTTGGACAGTGCCCCCAGAGAGACCCAGTACTTC. Full variable domain (remainder filled in from reference TRBV5-4 and TRBJ2-5): ETGVTQSPTHLIKTRGQQVTLRCSSQSGHNTVSWYQQALGQGPQFIFQYYREEENGRGNFPPRFSGLQFPNYSSELNVNALELDDSALYLCASSLDSAPRETQYFGPGTRLLVL.

V is TRBV7-2 and J is TRBJ1-2, with 12 bases identical to TRBD1. The CDR3 length is 17 residues. The ends lost 2 bases at V and 6 bases at J; junction bases unmatched: 10. The germline V gene has CDR1 SGHTA and CDR2 FQGNSA. CDR3: CASSLRGGDRGQDGYTF. CDR3 bases: TGTGCCAGCAGCTTAAGAGGCGGGGACAGGGGGCAAGATGGCTACACCTTC.

This clonotype was observed a few times. The rearrangement uses TRBV7-9 and TRBJ2-7, with TRBD1 as a possible D gene (5 bases). The CDR3 is made up of 14 amino acids. V lost 4 bases to trimming and J lost 4 bases, with 14 bases between them. Germline CDR1 SEHNR, CDR2 FQNEAQ (reference sequence). The CDR3 spells CASSSRQLGYEQYF. The DNA of the CDR3 is TGTGCCAGCAGCTCCCGACAGTTGGGGTACGAGCAGTACTTC.

This clonotype was recorded many times. The V and J genes are TRBV7-2 and TRBJ2-7, with TRBD1 as a possible D gene (5 bases). Germline V lookup: CDR1 SGHTA, CDR2 FQGNSA. The CDR3 runs to 15 residues. V shed 1 base and J shed 2 bases, with 12 bases lying between them. This CDR3 is CASSLDQGMAYEQYF. CDR3 DNA: TGTGCCAGCAGCTTAGACCAGGGAATGGCCTACGAGCAGTACTTC.

Notes on this clonotype: This sequence may be a read error, since a much larger clone differs from it by one base. The chain carries TRBV6-5 and TRBJ1-2; maybe TRBD1 (6 bases). CDR3 length: 13 residues. In germline, CDR1 is MNHEY, CDR2 SVGAGI. DNA for the CDR3: TGTGCCAGCAGCTACGACAGGTCTGGAGGCTGCACCTTC. Its translation: CASSYDRSGGCTF.

This chain links TRBV11-2 with TRBJ2-7; TRBD1 aligns across 7 bases. V shed 5 bases and J 2 bases; nucleotides not matched to a gene: 9. Germline values: CDR1 SGHAT, CDR2 FQNNGV. This CDR3 contains 15 residues. CDR3 region: CASSPLDRRPYEQYF. In DNA, the CDR3 is TGTGCCAGCAGCCCCCTGGACAGGAGGCCCTACGAGCAGTACTTC.

With respect to this clonotype: Germline and junction disagree at one end, which may indicate a read error. The CDR3 loop reads CDSSSQGYNEQFF. DNA of the CDR3: TGTGACAGCAGTTCTCAGGGCTACAATGAGCAGTTCTTC. The rearrangement joins TRBV27 to TRBJ2-1; tentatively, D is TRBD1 (5 bases). Per the germline V gene, CDR1 is MNHEY and CDR2 is SMNVEV (reference sequence). The CDR3 length is 13 residues.

This clonotype was detected a few times. This chain connects TRBV2 to TRBJ2-5, with 8 bases that match TRBD2. Germline assignment: CDR1 SNHLY and CDR2 FYNNEI. The V and J ends lost 0 bases and 4 bases, in that order; junction bases with no gene match: 4. CDR3 length: 15 residues. The CDR3 loop reads CASSEAGLVLETQYF. The CDR3 bases are TGTGCCAGCAGTGAAGCGGGACTAGTCCTAGAGACCCAGTACTTC.

The CDR3 nucleotides read TGTGCCAGCAGGGAGGGACAGGGTTCCTATGGCTACACCTTC. Translating it yields CASREGQGSYGYTF. V is TRBV2 and J is TRBJ1-2; 9 nucleotides align to TRBD1. V gave up 6 bases and J gave up 4 bases; unmatched junction bases: 6. The germline V gene has CDR1 SNHLY and CDR2 FYNNEI. The CDR3 totals 14 residues. Together with reference TRBV2 and TRBJ1-2, the CDR3 gives the full variable domain: EPEVTQTPSHQVTQMGQEVILRCVPISNHLYFYWYRQILGQKVEFLVSFYNNEISEKSEIFDDQFSVERPDGSNFTLKIRSTKLEDSAMYFCASREGQGSYGYTFGSGTRLTVV.

The chain employs TRBV12-3 or TRBV12-4 and TRBJ2-7, with D possibly TRBD1 on 5 matching bases. The CDR3 length is 15 residues. With 1 base removed from V and 4 bases from J, the gap between germline ends came to 14 bases. The CDR3 nucleotides are TGTGCCAGCAGTTTAGAAGGGGCTGGCCGGTACGAGCAGTACTTC. Its protein product is CASSLEGAGRYEQYF.

The chain is built from TRBV10-3 and TRBJ2-3; no definite D call. In germline, CDR1 is ENHRY, CDR2 SYGVKD. Deletions cut 0 bases from V and 0 bases from J, with 4 bases between. The CDR3 contains 14 residues. CDR3 amino acids: CAISESTSTDTQYF. DNA for the CDR3: TGTGCCATCAGTGAGTCCACTAGCACAGATACGCAGTATTTT.

The table lists this clonotype with a few counts. The rearrangement joins TRBV20-1 to TRBJ2-5; D is unclear. Germline V gene sequence: CDR1 DFQATT, CDR2 SNEGSKA (reference sequence). Trimming removed 3 bases at V and 3 bases at J, with 8 bases between. There are 12 residues in the CDR3. In DNA form, the CDR3 reads TGCAGTGCTAGCCAAGCCGAAGAGACCCAGTACTTC. It encodes CSASQAEETQYF.

This chain joins TRBV29-1 and TRBJ2-7; the D call may be TRBD1 or TRBD2 (6 bases each). The CDR3 consists of 13 residues. Germline CDR1 SQVTM, CDR2 ANQGSEA. V lost 6 bases and J lost 2, with 14 bases in between. CDR3 residues: CSVGRGGTYEQYF. CDR3 sequence (DNA): TGCAGCGTAGGCAGGGGAGGAACCTACGAGCAGTACTTC.

This chain links TRBV7-2 with TRBJ2-6, with 11 positions matching TRBD1. This CDR3 is 18 amino acids long. With 4 bases clipped from V and 0 bases from J, the junction kept 5 bases outside the gene matches. Germline CDR1 is SGHTA and CDR2 is FQGNSA. The CDR3 bases are TGTGCCAGCAGCTCATATGGGACAGGGGGCTCTGGGGCCAACGTCCTGACTTTC. Protein: CASSSYGTGGSGANVLTF.

This clonotype was seen a handful of times. This chain connects TRBV29-1 to TRBJ2-3; D might be TRBD2 (5 bases). CDR1 and CDR2 from the germline V gene are SQVTM and ANQGSEA. The CDR3 length is 16 residues. Trimming stripped 3 bases from V and 4 bases from J, with 20 bases between. The CDR3 sequence is CSVDGLPGIGPDTQYF. In nucleotides, the CDR3 is TGCAGCGTTGATGGGCTGCCGGGGATCGGCCCAGATACGCAGTATTTT.

This clonotype was seen at least ten times. The rearrangement links TRBV15 to TRBJ2-2; 7 bases are shared with TRBD1. Looked up from germline, CDR1 is LNHNV and CDR2 is YYDKDF (reference sequence). Losses at the gene ends were 2 bases for V and 8 bases for J; bases not matched to a gene: 11. This CDR3 contains 16 residues. The CDR3: CATSRPPTGPLGELFF. For the CDR3, the DNA is TGTGCCACCAGCAGACCTCCGACAGGGCCATTAGGGGAGCTGTTTTTT. Supplemented by reference TRBV15 and TRBJ2-2, the full variable domain reads DAMVIQNPRYQVTQFGKPVTLSCSQTLNHNVMYWYQQKSSQAPKLLFHYYDKDFNNEADTPDNFQSRRPNTSFCFLDIRSPGLGDTAMYLCATSRPPTGPLGELFFGEGSRLTVL.

This clonotype was seen ten or more times. The CDR3 DNA reads TGCGCCAGCAGCCCTACTCCTGCTCCGGGACAGGGGGCAAGTTCACCCCTCCACTTT. Amino acids: CASSPTPAPGQGASSPLHF. The chain has TRBV5-1 and TRBJ1-6; the match to TRBD1 covers 12 bases. CDR1 and CDR2 (germline): SGHRS, YFSETQ. This CDR3 contains 19 residues. Unmatched junction bases numbered 17, after V lost 4 bases and J lost 9 bases.

This clonotype was seen ten or more times. The chain links TRBV27 to TRBJ1-6, with 7 bases matching TRBD1. The ends lost 9 bases at V and 8 bases at J; junction bases unmatched: 13. CDR1 MNHEY and CDR2 SMNVEV come from the germline V gene (reference sequence). This CDR3 contains 15 residues. In nucleotides, the CDR3 is TGTGCCAGTCAAGCTCAGGGGGTGAGGTATTCACCCCTCCACTTT. This encodes CASQAQGVRYSPLHF.

The rearrangement joins TRBV5-4 to TRBJ2-2, with D possibly matching TRBD1 (5 bases). In germline, CDR1 is SGHNT, CDR2 YYREEE (reference sequence). This CDR3 region has 14 residues. Trimming shortened V by 0 bases and J by 6 bases, and 9 bases separated the two germline ends. CDR3 sequence (DNA): TGTGCCAGCAGCTTGGCGATGGGGCCCGGGGAGCTGTTTTTT. As protein: CASSLAMGPGELFF.

V and J are TRBV6-2 or TRBV6-3 and TRBJ2-7; D gene ambiguous. The V gene's germline CDR1 is MNHEY and CDR2 SVGEGT. This CDR3 contains 15 residues. Between the trimmed V and J ends, which lost 1 base and 0 bases, there was a span of 10 bases. The chain's CDR3 is CASSYLDRRSYEQYF. Written as DNA, the CDR3 is TGTGCCAGCAGTTACTTGGACCGACGCTCCTACGAGCAGTACTTC.

CDR3 residues: CASRARTIPYNEQFF. As DNA, the CDR3 is TGTGCCAGCAGGGCAAGGACAATTCCCTACAATGAGCAGTTCTTC. The chain has TRBV28 and TRBJ2-1, with a tentative D call TRBD1 (5 bases). Looked up from germline, CDR1 is MDHEN and CDR2 is SYDVKM. The CDR3 loop spans 15 amino acids. V was cut by 6 bases and J by 2 bases, with 14 bases left in between.

This chain uses TRBV20-1 with TRBJ1-5; 7 bases map to TRBD1. The V gene end was trimmed by 4 bases and the J gene end by 0 bases; junction bases not matched to a gene: 0. Germline V gene sequence: CDR1 DFQATT, CDR2 SNEGSKA (reference sequence). The CDR3 is made up of 13 amino acids. DNA for the CDR3: TGCAGTGCTAACAGGGGTAGCAATCAGCCCCAGCATTTT. The encoded protein is CSANRGSNQPQHF.

This clonotype was detected many times. The chain links TRBV4-3 to TRBJ2-5; D unresolved. Trimming shortened V by 0 bases and J by 7 bases, and 6 bases separated the two germline ends. The CDR3 consists of 12 residues. CDR1 is LGHNA, CDR2 YSLEER, per germline. The chain's CDR3 is CASSQDFGTQYF. In DNA form, the CDR3 reads TGCGCCAGCAGCCAAGATTTTGGGACCCAGTACTTC.

The sample holds a few counts of this clonotype. J is TRBJ1-1 and V is TRBV7-6; no firm D call. Germline lookup yields CDR1 SGHVS and CDR2 FNYEAQ. The V gene lost 4 bases and the J gene lost 1 base, with 16 bases spanning the gap. The CDR3 is 16 residues long. The CDR3 protein is CASSSESGPGNTEAFF. In DNA, the CDR3 is TGTGCCAGCAGCTCAGAGTCGGGTCCCGGGAACACTGAAGCTTTCTTT.

At least ten counts were recorded for this clonotype. V gene TRBV18 combines with J gene TRBJ1-2; D gene uncertain. The V end was cut by 2 bases, the J end by 2 bases, with 12 bases between. The CDR3 covers 15 residues. Per the germline V gene, CDR1 is KGHSH and CDR2 is LQKENI. The CDR3: CASSPESTVNYGYTF. The CDR3 bases are TGTGCCAGCTCACCAGAGTCGACCGTAAACTATGGCTACACCTTC.